A selection of T cell receptor beta chains follows, all from one sample in a study of blood T cell repertoires in COVID-19. TCRdb keeps only in-frame clones here, not all; method: immunoSEQ multiplex PCR. Of some 150,000 clones listed, roughly four fifths are singletons. The specimen sequenced was peripheral blood. The receptors originated from a woman older than 75 with acute or convalescent COVID-19. Both conserved end residues are trimmed from each CDR3. The D gene is left open where the match is weak. Expanded clones get a size class; other rows say once, few or many, or leave the size out.

>NA|TRBV5-1|once|TRBJ2-5
ASRGSRSGQETQY
>TRBD1|TRBV28|NA|TRBJ1-4
ASQTGINEKLF
>TRBD1|TRBV5-1|NA|TRBJ1-4
ASSLGTGSGEKLF
>NA|TRBV7-8|NA|TRBJ1-1
ASSLAPRGNTEAF
>NA|TRBV30|NA|TRBJ2-3
AWSESGDTQY
>NA|TRBV5-1|once|TRBJ1-1
ASSSAGRLGNTEAF
>TRBD1|TRBV7-3|NA|TRBJ1-1
ASSAGQGETEAF
>NA|TRBV5-1|NA|TRBJ1-2
ASSLGAPLYGYT
>NA|TRBV9|NA|TRBJ1-3
ASSVASGVSGNTIY
>TRBD1|TRBV7-9|NA|TRBJ1-4
ASSLDRGEEKLF
>TRBD1|TRBV2|NA|TRBJ2-5
ASRRDRSSETQY
>TRBD1|TRBV6-2/TRBV6-3|NA|TRBJ1-2
ASSPDYRGIGGYT
>NA|TRBV5-4|NA|TRBJ2-1
ASGYSVYEQF
>NA|TRBV5-6|NA|TRBJ2-1
ASSSRGPEGYNEQF
>NA|TRBV12-3/TRBV12-4|NA|TRBJ1-1
ASSFWQAEAF
>NA|TRBV7-9|few|TRBJ1-5
ASSLAGRGQPQH
>NA|TRBV21-1|NA|TRBJ2-1
ASSTRKKNRVYNEQF
>NA|TRBV9|NA|TRBJ1-1
ASSADGADEAF
>NA|TRBV19|NA|TRBJ1-1
ASSPSVSGEAEAF
>TRBD1|TRBV4-1|once|TRBJ1-1
ASSQATGTGGFRNTEAF
>NA|TRBV19|NA|TRBJ1-1
ASSMIDAGAAVEAF
>TRBD1|TRBV19|once|TRBJ1-1
ASSRQGAGEAF
>NA|TRBV19|NA|TRBJ1-2
ASSIGPGSYGYT
>NA|TRBV7-2|NA|TRBJ2-5
ASSFGLPRGTQY
>TRBD2|TRBV7-3|NA|TRBJ2-3
ASSSPYEVTSGLINDTQY
>TRBD1|TRBV7-3|NA|TRBJ1-2
ASSFRTGYGYT
>NA|TRBV3-1/TRBV3-2|NA|TRBJ1-4
ASSLGPGGVEKLF
>NA|TRBV19|NA|TRBJ1-5
ASSMTAWGEYPQH
>TRBD1|TRBV19|few|TRBJ2-3
ASSTRDRSRAD
>NA|TRBV6-1|NA|TRBJ2-7
ASSEQGGAYEQY
>TRBD1|TRBV5-5|NA|TRBJ1-5
ASSGGQGFINQPQH
>NA|TRBV7-2|NA|TRBJ2-7
ASRPTGASYEQY
>NA|TRBV10-3|NA|TRBJ1-1
AISESTGWSEAF
>NA|TRBV10-2|NA|TRBJ2-7
ASRDGDYEQY
>NA|TRBV28|NA|TRBJ1-2
ASSPGGTIHYGYT
>NA|TRBV6-4|NA|TRBJ2-3
ASSASQNTDTQY
>NA|TRBV18|NA|TRBJ2-1
ASSLKGNEQF
>NA|TRBV18|NA|TRBJ1-2
ASSPAGRDAYGYT
>TRBD1|TRBV6-5|NA|TRBJ1-1
ASSYSQGVGTEAF
>NA|TRBV10-1|NA|TRBJ2-7
ASLQGPSSYEQY
>NA|TRBV7-9|NA|TRBJ1-1
ASSPTAAGSIEAF
>NA|TRBV5-5|NA|TRBJ2-5
ASSAPLDGEPPETQY
>TRBD1|TRBV18|NA|TRBJ1-1
ASSLSGQIEAF
>NA|TRBV7-8|few|TRBJ1-1
ASSPPGRNTEAF
>NA|TRBV18|NA|TRBJ2-1
ASSPPSISYNEQF
>NA|TRBV20-1|NA|TRBJ1-6
SASARENSPLH
>NA|TRBV27|NA|TRBJ1-6
ASSLIIGSYNSPLH
>NA|TRBV4-1|NA|TRBJ1-5
ASSPPGGVGGNQPQH
>TRBD1|TRBV10-3|NA|TRBJ1-1
ATSTGLNTEAF
>NA|TRBV18|few|TRBJ1-1
ASSPRQTEAF
>NA|TRBV2|NA|TRBJ1-4
ASSEALVKLF
>NA|TRBV24-1|NA|TRBJ2-1
ATSSGSKQF
>NA|TRBV4-1|NA|TRBJ1-2
ASSPLGLGDGYT
>NA|TRBV6-6|NA|TRBJ1-2
ASSYRGGYT
>NA|TRBV20-1|NA|TRBJ2-7
SASGQGVDEQY
>NA|TRBV6-2/TRBV6-3|few|TRBJ1-1
ASTPFLQQGSHTEAF
>TRBD1|TRBV10-3|few|TRBJ2-7
AISDRQGDGEQY